Listed below are T cell receptor beta chains from one sample, sequenced in a study of blood T cell repertoires in COVID-19. TCRdb's table, derived via immunoSEQ multiplex PCR, lists solely in-frame clones and lacks some. The sample lists 150,000 to 250,000 clones, 80% to 90% occurring once. Sequencing was carried out using PBMCs or T cells enriched from blood (not recorded which). These receptors were obtained from a middle-aged man who had recovered from COVID-19. Both conserved end residues are part of each CDR3. The order of the fields is clone size, D gene, V gene, J gene, CDR3 DNA, CDR3 protein. D genes are given only for firm matches. Clone size is not always given. Where it is, it says once, few, many or a class for expanded clones.

>-|-|TRBV6-5|TRBJ1-4
TGTGCCAGCAGTTCTGTGGGTGCGGGGGATCATGAAAAACTGTTTTTT
CASSSVGAGDHEKLFF
>-|-|TRBV4-3|TRBJ1-2
TGCGCCAGCAGCCAAGACCCTAATCCCTTTTATGGCTACACCTTC
CASSQDPNPFYGYTF
>-|-|TRBV7-3|TRBJ2-1
TGTGCCAGCAGCTTAGGGGACAATTACAATGAGCAGTTCTTC
CASSLGDNYNEQFF
>few|-|TRBV5-1|TRBJ1-1
TGCGCCAGCAGCTTGGCCAGGGGAAACACTGAAGCTTTCTTT
CASSLARGNTEAFF
>few|TRBD1|TRBV5-5|TRBJ2-7
TGTGCCAGCAGCGCAACTTTCGGACAGGGAGAGCAGTACTTC
CASSATFGQGEQYF
>once|-|TRBV29-1|TRBJ2-7
TGCAGCGTTGAAGATCCGGGGGAGCAGTACTTC
CSVEDPGEQYF
>-|TRBD1|TRBV6-5|TRBJ1-1
TGTGCCAGCAGTTTTTCGGACAGGATGAACACTGAAGCTTTCTTT
CASSFSDRMNTEAFF
>-|TRBD1|TRBV6-5|TRBJ2-6
TGTGCCAGCAGTTACTCCCAGGGGGCTGGGGCCAACGTCCTGACTTTC
CASSYSQGAGANVLTF
>-|-|TRBV14|TRBJ1-6
TGTGCCAGCAGCCAGGGAGGGGATTCACCCCTCCACTTT
CASSQGGDSPLHF
>-|TRBD2|TRBV5-4|TRBJ2-5
TGTGCCAGCAGCTACCCGGGACTAGCGGGAGGCTCAGCTACGTTGGAGACCCAGTACTTC
CASSYPGLAGGSATLETQYF
>-|TRBD1|TRBV19|TRBJ1-1
TGTGCCAGTAGCCGGGACAGGGGCATGAACACTGAAGCTTTCTTT
CASSRDRGMNTEAFF
>-|TRBD1|TRBV27|TRBJ2-7
TGTGCCAGCAGCCGGGACAGGGTAAGCGAGCAGTACTTC
CASSRDRVSEQYF
>-|-|TRBV10-3|TRBJ2-1
TGTGCCATCAGTTCACTAGATGTTTACGGTAGTACGCAGTTCTTC
CAISSLDVYGSTQFF
>-|-|TRBV27|TRBJ1-5
TGTGCCAGCAGTTTACGGGGGTACGGTCAGCCCCAGCATTTT
CASSLRGYGQPQHF
>-|TRBD1|TRBV7-9|TRBJ1-2
TGTGCCAGCAGCCTTCGGACAGGGCCCTATGGCTACACCTTC
CASSLRTGPYGYTF
>few|-|TRBV6-6|TRBJ1-5
TGTGCCAGCAGTTACTCTTCAGGGATCAATCAGCCCCAGCATTTT
CASSYSSGINQPQHF
>-|TRBD1|TRBV4-2|TRBJ2-7
TGTGCCAGCAGCCAAGTTAGACAGGGGTCGAACGAGCAGTACTTC
CASSQVRQGSNEQYF
>-|TRBD1|TRBV7-9|TRBJ1-6
TGTGCCAGCAGCTTTGAGACAGGGCGATCTTCACCCCTCCACTTT
CASSFETGRSSPLHF
>-|-|TRBV28|TRBJ2-2
TGTGCCAGCAGTTCACTTAAGGGGTTCACCGGGGAGCTGTTTTTT
CASSSLKGFTGELFF
>few|TRBD1|TRBV19|TRBJ2-5
TGTGCCAGTAGTATTACAGGGGGCACGGAGACCCAGTACTTC
CASSITGGTETQYF
>-|-|TRBV28|TRBJ1-2
TGTGCCAGCAGTTCCGAGAGGAACGGCTACACCTTC
CASSSERNGYTF
>-|TRBD2|TRBV19|TRBJ2-5
TGTGCCAGTAGCCTACTAGCGGGAGGACAAGAGACCCAGTACTTC
CASSLLAGGQETQYF
>once|-|TRBV4-3|TRBJ1-5
TGCGCCAGCAGTACGTTCCGAGGGAATCAGCCCCAGCATTTT
CASSTFRGNQPQHF
>once|TRBD1|TRBV27|TRBJ1-1
TGTGCCAGCAGTACAGGGGGCACTGAAGCTTTCTTT
CASSTGGTEAFF
>-|-|TRBV7-8|TRBJ1-1
TGTGCCAGCAGCTTAGACACCAACACTGAAGCTTTCTTT
CASSLDTNTEAFF
>-|-|TRBV28|TRBJ1-1
TGTGCCAGCAGTTTCGCCCTGACGCCGGGGACTGAAGCTTTCTTT
CASSFALTPGTEAFF
>-|TRBD2|TRBV5-1|TRBJ2-2
TGCGCCAGCAGCTTTTGGCTAGCGGGAGGGCCTCACACCGGGGAGCTGTTTTTT
CASSFWLAGGPHTGELFF
>-|TRBD1|TRBV4-3|TRBJ1-2
TGCGCCAGCAGCCTAACCGGGACAGGGGACTATGGCTACACCTTC
CASSLTGTGDYGYTF
>few|-|TRBV29-1|TRBJ2-7
TGCAGCGTTGAAGGCGGTCAGAACTACGAGCAGTACTTC
CSVEGGQNYEQYF
>-|-|TRBV7-2|TRBJ2-2
TGTGCCAGCAGCTTACCGACTAGTGGGGAGCTGTTTTTT
CASSLPTSGELFF
>-|TRBD2|TRBV4-1|TRBJ2-7
TGCGCCAGCAGCTCTGTCGGGAGGGCCTACGAGCAGTACTTC
CASSSVGRAYEQYF
>-|-|TRBV7-2|TRBJ2-3
TGTGCCAGCAGCCCACGACTAGTTAGCACAGATACGCAGTATTTT
CASSPRLVSTDTQYF
>-|-|TRBV28|TRBJ2-2
TGTGCCAGCAGGTACCCAAGGGAGACAATCACCGGGGAGCTGTTTTTT
CASRYPRETITGELFF
>-|TRBD2|TRBV3-1/TRBV3-2|TRBJ2-7
TGTGCCAGCAGCCCCACTAGCGGGACGACCTACGAGCAGTACTTC
CASSPTSGTTYEQYF
>-|-|TRBV27|TRBJ1-6
TGTGCCAGCAGTTTCCTCCTGAAGGGGCGCGTTAATTCACCCCTCCACTTT
CASSFLLKGRVNSPLHF
>once|-|TRBV14|TRBJ1-3
TGTGCCAGCAGCCAATCCGGCTCTGGAAACACCATATATTTT
CASSQSGSGNTIYF
>once|-|TRBV6-5|TRBJ2-4
TGTGCCAGCAAACCTGGACAGTCAAACATTCAGTACTTC
CASKPGQSNIQYF
>few|TRBD2|TRBV7-9|TRBJ2-5
TGTGCCAGCAGCCTCGGGACTAGCGGGACCTCATCTGAGACCCAGTACTTC
CASSLGTSGTSSETQYF
>-|-|TRBV5-1|TRBJ2-5
TGCGCCAGCAGCTTCCAGGGGACGGAGACCCAGTACTTC
CASSFQGTETQYF
>-|TRBD2|TRBV30|TRBJ2-7
TGTGCCTGGAGTGTGCGGGAGGCTCGCTCCTACGAGCAGTACTTC
CAWSVREARSYEQYF
>-|TRBD1|TRBV5-6|TRBJ2-3
TGTGCCAGCAGCTTGGGGTCTGCAGGGGGTATGGTTACGCAGTATTTT
CASSLGSAGGMVTQYF
>-|TRBD1|TRBV7-9|TRBJ2-3
TGTGCCAGCAGCCCGCGACAGGGGCTTACAGATACGCAGTATTTT
CASSPRQGLTDTQYF
>-|-|TRBV6-2/TRBV6-3|TRBJ1-5
TGTGCCAGCAGTTACTCAGGGGCCTATAGCAATCAGCCCCAGCATTTT
CASSYSGAYSNQPQHF
>-|-|TRBV10-3|TRBJ1-2
TGTGCCATCAGTGAGTCAACAGCCTATGGCTACACCTTC
CAISESTAYGYTF
>-|-|TRBV9|TRBJ2-3
TGTGCCAGCAGCCGGGCAGGGATGAACACAGATACGCAGTATTTT
CASSRAGMNTDTQYF
>once|TRBD1|TRBV30|TRBJ1-1
TGTGCCTGGAGTCGGGACAGGGGGACTGAAGCTTTCTTT
CAWSRDRGTEAFF
>-|TRBD1|TRBV4-1|TRBJ1-4
TGCGCCAGCAGCCAGACAGGGTCCCTGTCAACTAATGAAAAACTGTTTTTT
CASSQTGSLSTNEKLFF
>few|TRBD2|TRBV9|TRBJ2-1
TGTGCCAGCAGCGTAGCACCGGGAGGTCAGGGAGATGAGCAGTTCTTC
CASSVAPGGQGDEQFF
>-|-|TRBV7-6|TRBJ1-5
TGTGCCAGCAGCTTAGCGTCAGGGCTAAATCAGCCCCAGCATTTT
CASSLASGLNQPQHF
>-|TRBD2|TRBV29-1|TRBJ2-1
TGCAGCGTCGAATCTTTAGCGGGTGGCTCCTACAATGAGCAGTTCTTC
CSVESLAGGSYNEQFF
>-|-|TRBV6-2/TRBV6-3|TRBJ1-5
TGTGCCAGCAGTGGCCAGCGTGCAGTGGGCAATCAGCCCCAGCATTTT
CASSGQRAVGNQPQHF
>-|TRBD2|TRBV7-2|TRBJ2-1
TGTGCCAGCAGCAGGACTAGCGGGAAAACTGAGCAGTTCTTC
CASSRTSGKTEQFF
>-|-|TRBV27|TRBJ1-3
TGTGCCAGCAGGGGGCCTGGAAACACCATATATTTT
CASRGPGNTIYF
>few|TRBD1|TRBV18|TRBJ1-6
TGTGCCAGCTCTTCCAGGGTTGGGACAGGAAATTCACCCCTCCACTTT
CASSSRVGTGNSPLHF
>-|TRBD2|TRBV5-1|TRBJ2-7
TGCGCCAGCAGCTTGGATCCGACTAGCGGTTCCTACGAGCAGTACTTC
CASSLDPTSGSYEQYF